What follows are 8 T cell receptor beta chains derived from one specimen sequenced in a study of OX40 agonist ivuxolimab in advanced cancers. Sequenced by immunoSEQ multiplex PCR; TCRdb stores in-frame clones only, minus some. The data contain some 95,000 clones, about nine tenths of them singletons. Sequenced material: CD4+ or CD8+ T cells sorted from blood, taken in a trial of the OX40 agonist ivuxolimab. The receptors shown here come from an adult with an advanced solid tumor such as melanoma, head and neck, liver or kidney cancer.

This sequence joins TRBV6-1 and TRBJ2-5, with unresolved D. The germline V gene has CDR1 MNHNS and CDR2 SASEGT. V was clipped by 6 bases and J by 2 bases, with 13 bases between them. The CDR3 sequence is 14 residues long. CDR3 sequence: CASSQQLPQETQYF. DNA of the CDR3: TGTGCCAGCAGCCAGCAGCTACCTCAAGAGACCCAGTACTTC.

The CDR3 coding sequence is TGTGCCAGTAGTAGTGGCGGGTTTTCGTATAATTCACCCCTCCACTTT. Translating it yields CASSSGGFSYNSPLHF. This chain joins TRBV19 and TRBJ1-6, with D unresolved. There are 16 residues in the CDR3. Germline lookup yields CDR1 LNHDA and CDR2 SQIVND (reference sequence). Deletions cut 4 bases from V and 4 bases from J, with 14 bases between. Looking up the rest from reference TRBV19 and TRBJ1-6 gives the full variable domain: DGGITQSPKYLFRKEGQNVTLSCEQNLNHDAMYWYRQDPGQGLRLIYYSQIVNDFQKGDIAEGYSVSREKKESFPLTVTSAQKNPTAFYLCASSSGGFSYNSPLHFGNGTRLTVT.

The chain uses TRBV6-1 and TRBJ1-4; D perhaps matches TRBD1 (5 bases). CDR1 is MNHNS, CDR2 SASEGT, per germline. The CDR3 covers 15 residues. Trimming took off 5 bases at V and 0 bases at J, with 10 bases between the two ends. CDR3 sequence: CASSSGTATNEKLFF. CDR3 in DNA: TGTGCCAGCAGTTCCGGGACGGCAACTAATGAAAAACTGTTTTTT.

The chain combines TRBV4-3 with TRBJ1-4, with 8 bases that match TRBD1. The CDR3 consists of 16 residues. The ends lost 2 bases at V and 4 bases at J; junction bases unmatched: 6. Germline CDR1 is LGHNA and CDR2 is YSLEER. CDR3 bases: TGCGCCAGCAGCCAAACACCGGGACAGGATAATGAAAAACTGTTTTTT. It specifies CASSQTPGQDNEKLFF.

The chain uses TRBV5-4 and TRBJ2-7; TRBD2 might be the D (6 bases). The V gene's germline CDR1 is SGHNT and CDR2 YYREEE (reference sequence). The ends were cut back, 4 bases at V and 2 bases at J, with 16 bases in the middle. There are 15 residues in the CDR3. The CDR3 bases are TGTGCCAGCAGCGGCGGGACCGGTGATCCCTACGAGCAGTACGTC. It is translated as CASSGGTGDPYEQYV.

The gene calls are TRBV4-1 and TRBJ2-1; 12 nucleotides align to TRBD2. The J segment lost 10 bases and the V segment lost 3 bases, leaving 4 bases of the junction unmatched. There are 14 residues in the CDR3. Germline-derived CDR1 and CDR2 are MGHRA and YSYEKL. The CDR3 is CASSQRLAGDEQFF. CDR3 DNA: TGCGCCAGCAGCCAGCGACTAGCGGGAGACGAGCAGTTCTTC.

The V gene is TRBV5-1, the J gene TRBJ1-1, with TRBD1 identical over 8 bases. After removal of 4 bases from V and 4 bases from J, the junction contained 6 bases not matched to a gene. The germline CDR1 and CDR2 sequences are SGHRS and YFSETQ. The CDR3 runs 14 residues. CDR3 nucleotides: TGCGCCAGCAGCCAAGGACAGGGAGGCACTGAAGCTTTCTTT. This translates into CASSQGQGGTEAFF.

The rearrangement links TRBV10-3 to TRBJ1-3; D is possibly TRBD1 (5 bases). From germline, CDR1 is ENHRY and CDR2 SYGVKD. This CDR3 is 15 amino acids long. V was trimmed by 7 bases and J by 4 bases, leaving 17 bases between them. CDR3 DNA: TGTGCCATCACCTCAGACAGACCGAAAGGAAACACCATATATTTT. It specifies CAITSDRPKGNTIYF.